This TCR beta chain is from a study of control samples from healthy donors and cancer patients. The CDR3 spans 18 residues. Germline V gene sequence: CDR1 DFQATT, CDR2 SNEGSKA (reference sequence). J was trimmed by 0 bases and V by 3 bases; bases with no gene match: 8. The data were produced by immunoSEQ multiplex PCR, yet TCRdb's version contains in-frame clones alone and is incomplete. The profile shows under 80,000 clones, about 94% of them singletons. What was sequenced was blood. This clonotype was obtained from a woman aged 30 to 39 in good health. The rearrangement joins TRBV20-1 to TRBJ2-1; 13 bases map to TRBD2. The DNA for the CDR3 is TGCAGTGCTAGTCTACTAGCGGGGGGGAAAATCTCCTACAATGAGCAGTTCTTC. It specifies CSASLLAGGKISYNEQFF.